This T cell receptor beta chain was profiled in a study of CD8 T cells in Susac syndrome. Broader study findings: In Susac syndrome, CD4+ T cell repertoires lacked any clonal expansion.

cDNA came from around 0.5 to 1 ug RNA primed by random hexamers. One entry per CDR3 protein results from TCRdb running MiXCR on the immunoSEQ multiplex PCR reads. This table holds 140,000 to 150,000 distinct CDR3 sequences, approximately 94% found once. With respect to this clonotype: Its antigen is not identified.

This clonotype originated in a human donor with Susac syndrome. Sequenced input: CD4+ T cells from PBMCs.

CDR3 in DNA: TGCAGCGTTTGGCAGTCTGGCTACACCTTC. It encodes CSVWQSGYTF. The chain recombines TRBV29-1 with TRBJ1-2; D is unresolved. Looked up from germline, CDR1 is SQVTM and CDR2 is ANQGSEA. The V end was cut by 5 bases, the J end by 7 bases, with 8 bases between. This CDR3 spans 10 amino acids.